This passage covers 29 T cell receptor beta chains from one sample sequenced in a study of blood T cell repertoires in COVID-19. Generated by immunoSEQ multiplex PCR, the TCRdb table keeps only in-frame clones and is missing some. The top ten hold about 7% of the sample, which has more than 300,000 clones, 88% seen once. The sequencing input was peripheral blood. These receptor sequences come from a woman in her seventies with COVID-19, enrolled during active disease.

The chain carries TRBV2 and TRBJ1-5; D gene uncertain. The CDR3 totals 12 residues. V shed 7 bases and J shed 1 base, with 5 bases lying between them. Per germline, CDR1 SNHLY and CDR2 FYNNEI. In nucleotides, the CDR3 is TGTGCCAGCATCGGGAGCAATCAGCCCCAGCATTTT. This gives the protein CASIGSNQPQHF.

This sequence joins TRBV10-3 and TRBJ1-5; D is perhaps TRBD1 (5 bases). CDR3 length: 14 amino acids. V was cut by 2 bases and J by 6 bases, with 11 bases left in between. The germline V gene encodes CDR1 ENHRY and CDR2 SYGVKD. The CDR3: CAISERGEVQPQHF. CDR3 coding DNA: TGTGCCATCAGTGAGAGAGGGGAGGTTCAGCCCCAGCATTTT.

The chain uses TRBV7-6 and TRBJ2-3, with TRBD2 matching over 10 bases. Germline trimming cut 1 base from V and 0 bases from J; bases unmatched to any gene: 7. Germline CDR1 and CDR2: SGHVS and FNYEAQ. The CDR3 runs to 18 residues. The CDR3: CASSLDRAGGRSTDTQYF. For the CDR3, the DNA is TGTGCCAGCAGCTTAGATCGAGCGGGGGGGCGAAGCACAGATACGCAGTATTTT.

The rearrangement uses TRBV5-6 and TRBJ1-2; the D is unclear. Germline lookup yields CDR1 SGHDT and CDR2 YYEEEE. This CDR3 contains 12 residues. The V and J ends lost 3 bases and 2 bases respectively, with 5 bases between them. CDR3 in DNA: TGTGCCAGCAGCTCCCTGAACTATGGCTACACCTTC. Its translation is CASSSLNYGYTF.

CDR3 protein: CSVELGTGSNEQYF. In nucleotides, the CDR3 is TGCAGCGTTGAATTAGGGACAGGGTCTAACGAGCAGTACTTC. The J gene is TRBJ2-7, the V gene TRBV29-1, with 9 bases lining up with TRBD1. From germline, CDR1 is SQVTM and CDR2 ANQGSEA. This CDR3 contains 14 residues. Trimming at V came to 2 bases and at J to 5 bases, leaving 7 bases not matched to a gene.

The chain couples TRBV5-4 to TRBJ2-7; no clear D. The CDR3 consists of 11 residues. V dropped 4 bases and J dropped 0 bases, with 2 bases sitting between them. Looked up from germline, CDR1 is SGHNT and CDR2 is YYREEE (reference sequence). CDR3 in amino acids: CASSHSYEQYF. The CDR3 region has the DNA TGTGCCAGCAGCCACTCCTACGAGCAGTACTTC. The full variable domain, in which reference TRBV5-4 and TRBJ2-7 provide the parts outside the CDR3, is ETGVTQSPTHLIKTRGQQVTLRCSSQSGHNTVSWYQQALGQGPQFIFQYYREEENGRGNFPPRFSGLQFPNYSSELNVNALELDDSALYLCASSHSYEQYFGPGTRLTVT.

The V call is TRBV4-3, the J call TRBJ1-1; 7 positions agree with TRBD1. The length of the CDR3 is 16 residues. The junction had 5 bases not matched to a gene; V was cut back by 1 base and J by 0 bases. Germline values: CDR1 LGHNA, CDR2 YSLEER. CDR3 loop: CASSQVLGQMNTEAFF. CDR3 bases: TGCGCCAGCAGCCAAGTCTTGGGACAGATGAACACTGAAGCTTTCTTT.

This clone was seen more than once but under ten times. CDR3 in amino acids: CASSLAPYREPYEQYF. In nucleotides, the CDR3 is TGTGCCAGCAGCTTAGCGCCCTACAGGGAGCCCTACGAGCAGTACTTC. The genes are TRBV7-8 and TRBJ2-7; TRBD1 is a possible D gene (6 bases). The CDR3 runs 16 residues. The V end was cut by 0 bases, the J end by 2 bases, with 14 bases between. CDR1 is SGHVS, CDR2 FQNEAQ, per germline.

The CDR3 loop reads CASSYLQGGNTEAFF. The DNA for the CDR3 is TGTGCCAGCAGCTATTTACAGGGCGGAAACACTGAAGCTTTCTTT. This chain uses TRBV7-9 with TRBJ1-1; D is perhaps TRBD1 (6 bases). The CDR3 has 15 amino acids. The V and J ends lost 4 bases and 2 bases respectively, with 14 bases between them. Germline CDR1 and CDR2: SEHNR and FQNEAQ (reference sequence).

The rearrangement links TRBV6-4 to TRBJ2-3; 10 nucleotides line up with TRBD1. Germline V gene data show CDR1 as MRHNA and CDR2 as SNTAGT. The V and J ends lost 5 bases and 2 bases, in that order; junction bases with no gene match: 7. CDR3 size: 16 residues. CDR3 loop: CASSPGTGDPTDTQYF. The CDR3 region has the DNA TGTGCCAGCAGTCCCGGGACAGGGGACCCCACAGATACGCAGTATTTT.

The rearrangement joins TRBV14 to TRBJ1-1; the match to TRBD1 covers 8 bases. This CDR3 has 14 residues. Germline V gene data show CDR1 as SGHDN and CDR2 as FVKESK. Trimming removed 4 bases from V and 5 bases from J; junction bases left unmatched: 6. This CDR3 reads CASSRQGAKTEAFF. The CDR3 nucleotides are TGTGCCAGCAGCCGTCAGGGGGCGAAGACTGAAGCTTTCTTT.

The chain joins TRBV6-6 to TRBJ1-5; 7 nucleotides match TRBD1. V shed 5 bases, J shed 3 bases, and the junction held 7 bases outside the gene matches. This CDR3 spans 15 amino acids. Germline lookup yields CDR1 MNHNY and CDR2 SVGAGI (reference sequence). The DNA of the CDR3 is TGTGCCAGCAGTCGAGCCGGGACAGACAATCAGCCCCAGCATTTT. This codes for CASSRAGTDNQPQHF.

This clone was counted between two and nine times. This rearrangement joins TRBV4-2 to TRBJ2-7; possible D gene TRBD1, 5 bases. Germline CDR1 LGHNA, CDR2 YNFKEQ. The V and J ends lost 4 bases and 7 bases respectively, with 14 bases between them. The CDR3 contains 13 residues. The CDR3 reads CASSPRVLEEQYF. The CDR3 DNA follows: TGTGCCAGCAGCCCCAGGGTTCTAGAGGAGCAGTACTTC.

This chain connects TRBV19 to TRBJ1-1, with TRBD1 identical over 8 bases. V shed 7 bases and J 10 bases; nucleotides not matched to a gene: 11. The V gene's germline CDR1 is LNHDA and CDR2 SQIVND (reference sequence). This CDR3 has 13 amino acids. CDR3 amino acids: CASTQRTGLGAFF. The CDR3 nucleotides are TGTGCCAGTACCCAGCGGACAGGGCTAGGAGCTTTCTTT.

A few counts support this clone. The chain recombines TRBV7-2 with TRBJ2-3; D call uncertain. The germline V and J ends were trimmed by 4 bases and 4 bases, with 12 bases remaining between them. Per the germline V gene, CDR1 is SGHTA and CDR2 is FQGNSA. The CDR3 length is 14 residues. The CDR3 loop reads CASSSSPVADTQYF. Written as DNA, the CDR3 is TGTGCCAGCAGCTCATCCCCGGTAGCAGATACGCAGTATTTT.

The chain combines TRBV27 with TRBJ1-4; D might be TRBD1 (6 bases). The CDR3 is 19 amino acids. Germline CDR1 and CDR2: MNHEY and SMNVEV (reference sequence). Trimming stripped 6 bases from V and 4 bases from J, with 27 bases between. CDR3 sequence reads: CASRPVAQGFGQGNEKLFF. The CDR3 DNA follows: TGTGCCAGCAGGCCCGTCGCTCAGGGGTTCGGGCAGGGTAATGAAAAACTGTTTTTT. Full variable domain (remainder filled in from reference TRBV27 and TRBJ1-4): EAQVTQNPRYLITVTGKKLTVTCSQNMNHEYMSWYRQDPGLGLRQIYYSMNVEVTDKGDVPEGYKVSRKEKRNFPLILESPSPNQTSLYFCASRPVAQGFGQGNEKLFFGSGTQLSVL.

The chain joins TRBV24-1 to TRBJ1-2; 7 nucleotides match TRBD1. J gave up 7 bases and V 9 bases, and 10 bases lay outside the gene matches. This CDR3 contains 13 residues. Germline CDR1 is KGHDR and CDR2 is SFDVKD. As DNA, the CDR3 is TGTGCCACCTCCCCGGGAGGGGGCGGTGGCTACACCTTC. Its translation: CATSPGGGGGYTF.

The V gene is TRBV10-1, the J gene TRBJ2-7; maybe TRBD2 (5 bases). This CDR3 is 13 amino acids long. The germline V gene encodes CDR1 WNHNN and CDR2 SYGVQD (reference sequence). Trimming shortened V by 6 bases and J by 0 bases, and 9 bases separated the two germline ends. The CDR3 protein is CASSPGSSYEQYF. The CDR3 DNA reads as TGCGCCAGCAGCCCTGGGAGCTCCTACGAGCAGTACTTC.

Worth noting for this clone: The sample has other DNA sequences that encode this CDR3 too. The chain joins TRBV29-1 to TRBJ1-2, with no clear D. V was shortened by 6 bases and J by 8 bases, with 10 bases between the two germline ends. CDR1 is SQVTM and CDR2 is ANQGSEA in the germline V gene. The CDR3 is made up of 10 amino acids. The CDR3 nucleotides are TGCAGCGTGGCAGGAGGCGGCTACACCTTC. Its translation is CSVAGGGYTF.

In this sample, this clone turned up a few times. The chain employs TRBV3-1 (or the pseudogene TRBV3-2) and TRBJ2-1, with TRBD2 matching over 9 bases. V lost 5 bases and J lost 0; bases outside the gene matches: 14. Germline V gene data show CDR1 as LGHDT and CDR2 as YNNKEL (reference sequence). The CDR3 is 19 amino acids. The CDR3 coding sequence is TGTGCCAGCAGCGTGGGAGAAGCGGGGGGCCAATTCTCCTACAATGAGCAGTTCTTC. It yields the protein CASSVGEAGGQFSYNEQFF.

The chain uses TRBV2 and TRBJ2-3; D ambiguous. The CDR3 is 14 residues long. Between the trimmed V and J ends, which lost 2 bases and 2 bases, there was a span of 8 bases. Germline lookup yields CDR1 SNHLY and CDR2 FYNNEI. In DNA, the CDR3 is TGTGCCAGCAGTGAAAATCGGTACACAGATACGCAGTATTTT. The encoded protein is CASSENRYTDTQYF.

The CDR3 coding sequence is TGTGCCAGCAGTGACCCTCGACAGCTCTATGGCTACACCTTC. The encoded protein is CASSDPRQLYGYTF. The chain links TRBV25-1 to TRBJ1-2; a weak D match, TRBD1 (5 bases). The CDR3 length is 14 residues. The germline CDR1 and CDR2 sequences are MGHDK and SYGVNS. Trimming removed 3 bases from V and 4 bases from J, with 12 bases in between.

The CDR3 nucleotides read TGTGCCAGCAGCCTTTCGGGGTCTGAAGCTTTCTTT. Its protein product is CASSLSGSEAFF. The chain carries TRBV6-5 and TRBJ1-1; D is uncertain. Germline CDR1 reads MNHEY; CDR2 reads SVGAGI. The CDR3 is 12 residues long. V shed 6 bases and J shed 6 bases, with 11 bases lying between them.

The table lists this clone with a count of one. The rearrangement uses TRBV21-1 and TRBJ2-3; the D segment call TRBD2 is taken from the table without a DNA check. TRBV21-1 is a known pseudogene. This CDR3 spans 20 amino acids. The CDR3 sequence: CASRILKVTSGGASTDTQYF. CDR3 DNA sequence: TGTGCCAGCAGGATCCTTAAAGTGACTAGCGGGGGGGCCTCCACAGATACGCAGTATTTT.

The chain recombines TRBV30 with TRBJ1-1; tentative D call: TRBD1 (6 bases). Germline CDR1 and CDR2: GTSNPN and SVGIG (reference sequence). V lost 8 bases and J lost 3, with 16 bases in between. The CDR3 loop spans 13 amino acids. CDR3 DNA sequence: TGTGCCAGACAGACAGGAACGGACACTGAAGCTTTCTTT. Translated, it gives CARQTGTDTEAFF.

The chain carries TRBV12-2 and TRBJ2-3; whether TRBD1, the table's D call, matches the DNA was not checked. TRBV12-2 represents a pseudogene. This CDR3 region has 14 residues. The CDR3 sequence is CASRCRTGTDTQYF. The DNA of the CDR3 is TGTGCAAGTCGCTGTAGGACAGGGACAGATACGCAGTATTTT.

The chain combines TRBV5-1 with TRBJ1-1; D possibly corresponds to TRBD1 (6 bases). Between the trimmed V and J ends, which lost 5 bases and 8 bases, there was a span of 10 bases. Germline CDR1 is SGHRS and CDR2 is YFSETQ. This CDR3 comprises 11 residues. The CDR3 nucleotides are TGCGCCAGCAGAAAACAGGGAGAAGCTTTCTTT. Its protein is CASRKQGEAFF. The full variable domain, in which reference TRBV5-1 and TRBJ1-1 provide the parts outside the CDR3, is KAGVTQTPRYLIKTRGQQVTLSCSPISGHRSVSWYQQTPGQGLQFLFEYFSETQRNKGNFPGRFSGRQFSNSRSEMNVSTLELGDSALYLCASRKQGEAFFGQGTRLTVV.

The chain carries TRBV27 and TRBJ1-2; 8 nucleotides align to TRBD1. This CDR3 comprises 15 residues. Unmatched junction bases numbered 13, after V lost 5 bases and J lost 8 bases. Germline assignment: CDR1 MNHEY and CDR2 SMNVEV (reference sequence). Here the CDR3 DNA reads TGTGCCAGCAGTCCGGACAGGGAGGGAAGTAAAGGCTACACCTTC. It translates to CASSPDREGSKGYTF.

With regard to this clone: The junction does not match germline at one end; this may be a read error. The CDR3 DNA sequence: TGTGCCAGCTCACCACCGGCAGGGATGAAGAACTCTGAAGCTTTCTTT. Translated, it gives CASSPPAGMKNSEAFF. The chain employs TRBV18 and TRBJ1-1; tentatively, D is TRBD1 (5 bases). The length of the CDR3 is 16 residues. The V gene's germline CDR1 is KGHSH and CDR2 LQKENI. Looking up the rest from reference TRBV18 and TRBJ1-1 gives the full variable domain: NAGVMQNPRHLVRRRGQEARLRCSPMKGHSHVYWYRQLPEEGLKFMVYLQKENIIDESGMPKERFSAEFPKEGPSILRIQQVVRGDSAAYFCASSPPAGMKNSEAFFGQGTRLTVV.